The source of this T cell receptor (beta chain) is a study of blood T cell repertoires in COVID-19. Study in general: The samples span acute and convalescent COVID-19 from the United States, Italy and Spain. PBMCs, B-cell-depleted T cells, or T cells were the source of the cDNA or gDNA that made up the material.

The CDR3 is made up of 16 amino acids. V trimming: 0 bases; J trimming: 7 bases; junction bases outside the gene matches: 4. The V gene's germline CDR1 is MGHDK and CDR2 SYGVNS. Original processing notes: Amplification with reference gene primers provided the estimates of nucleated cell counts. The assay was immunoSEQ multiplex PCR, and TCRdb's table has in-frame clones only and misses some. The V and J calls and clone size are taken from that table; D and trimming were inferred from the DNA. This sample has roughly 250,000 clones; about 89% occur once, and the top ten carry about 0.8%. The chain recombines TRBV25-1 with TRBJ2-1; 12 bases fit TRBD1. Sequencing input: peripheral blood. The clonotype originates from a man under 40 with acute or convalescent COVID-19. This CDR3 is CASSEYGTGGGNEQFF. The CDR3, as DNA: TGTGCCAGCAGTGAATATGGGACAGGGGGCGGGAATGAGCAGTTCTTC.